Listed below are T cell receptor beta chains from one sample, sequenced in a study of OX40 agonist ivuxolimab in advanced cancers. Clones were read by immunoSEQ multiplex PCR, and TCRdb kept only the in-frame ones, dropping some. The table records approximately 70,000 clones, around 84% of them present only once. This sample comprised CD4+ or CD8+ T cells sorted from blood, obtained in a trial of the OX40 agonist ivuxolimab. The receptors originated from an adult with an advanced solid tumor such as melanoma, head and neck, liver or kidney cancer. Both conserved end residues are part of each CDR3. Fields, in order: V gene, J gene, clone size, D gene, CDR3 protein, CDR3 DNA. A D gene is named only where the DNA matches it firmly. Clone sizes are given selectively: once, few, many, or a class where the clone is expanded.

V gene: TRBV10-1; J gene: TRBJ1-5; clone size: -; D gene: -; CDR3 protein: CASSEPANPGLGNQPQHF; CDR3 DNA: TGCGCCAGCAGTGAGCCCGCGAATCCGGGGTTGGGCAATCAGCCCCAGCATTTT
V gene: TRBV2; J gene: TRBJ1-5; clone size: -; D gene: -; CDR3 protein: CASSLSLNQPQHF; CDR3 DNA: TGTGCCAGCAGTCTAAGCCTTAATCAGCCCCAGCATTTT
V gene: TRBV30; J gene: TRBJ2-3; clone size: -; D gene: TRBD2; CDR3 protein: CAWRRGLATDTQYF; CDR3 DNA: TGTGCCTGGAGAAGGGGACTAGCCACAGATACGCAGTATTTT
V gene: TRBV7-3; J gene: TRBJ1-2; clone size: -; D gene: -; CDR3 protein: CASSLTSNYGYTF; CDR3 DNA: TGTGCCAGCAGCTTAACATCAAACTATGGCTACACCTTC
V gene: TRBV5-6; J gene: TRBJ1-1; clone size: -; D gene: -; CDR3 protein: CASSLEAEAFF; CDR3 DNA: TGTGCCAGCAGCTTGGAGGCTGAAGCTTTCTTT
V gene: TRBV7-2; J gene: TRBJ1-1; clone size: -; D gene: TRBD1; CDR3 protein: CASSLGRGRLYTEAFF; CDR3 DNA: TGTGCCAGCAGCTTAGGGAGGGGGCGATTGTACACTGAAGCTTTCTTT
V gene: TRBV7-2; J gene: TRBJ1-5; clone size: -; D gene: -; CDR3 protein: CASSATRGDQPQHF; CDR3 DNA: TGTGCCAGCAGCGCAACACGGGGAGATCAGCCCCAGCATTTT
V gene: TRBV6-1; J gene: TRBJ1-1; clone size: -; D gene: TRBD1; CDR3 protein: CASSETGGRTEAFF; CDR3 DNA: TGTGCCAGCAGTGAGACAGGGGGCAGAACTGAAGCTTTCTTT
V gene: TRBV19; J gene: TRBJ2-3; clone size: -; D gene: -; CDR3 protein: CASRGDTTTDTQYF; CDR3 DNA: TGTGCCAGTAGGGGGGACACGACCACAGATACGCAGTATTTT
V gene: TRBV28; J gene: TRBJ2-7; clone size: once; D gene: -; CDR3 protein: CASTTGSYEQYF; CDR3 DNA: TGTGCCAGTACGACAGGAAGCTACGAGCAGTACTTC
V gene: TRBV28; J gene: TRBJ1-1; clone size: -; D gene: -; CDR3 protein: CASSTGHYAFF; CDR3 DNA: TGTGCCAGCAGTACGGGACATTACGCTTTCTTT
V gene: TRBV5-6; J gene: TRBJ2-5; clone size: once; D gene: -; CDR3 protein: CASSFYGGAETQYF; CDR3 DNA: TGTGCCAGCAGCTTTTATGGGGGAGCAGAGACCCAGTACTTC
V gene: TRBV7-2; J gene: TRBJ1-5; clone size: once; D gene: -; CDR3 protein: CASSLYGDNNQPQHF; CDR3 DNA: TGTGCCAGCAGCCTTTACGGGGACAACAATCAGCCCCAGCATTTT
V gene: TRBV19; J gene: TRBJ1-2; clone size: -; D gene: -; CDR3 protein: CASSMVDSIYGYTF; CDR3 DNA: TGTGCCAGTAGTATGGTAGACAGCATCTATGGCTACACCTTC
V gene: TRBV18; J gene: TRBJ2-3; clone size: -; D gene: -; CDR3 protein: CASSSREQALSTDTQYF; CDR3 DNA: TGTGCCAGCTCATCACGGGAACAGGCTCTTAGCACAGATACGCAGTATTTT
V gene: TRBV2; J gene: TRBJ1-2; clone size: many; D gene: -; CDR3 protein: CASSDRGGGYTF; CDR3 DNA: TGTGCCAGCAGTGACAGGGGCGGCGGCTACACCTTC
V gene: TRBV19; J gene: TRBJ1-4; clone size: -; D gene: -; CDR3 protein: CASSYHSASNEKLFF; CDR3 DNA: TGTGCCAGTAGTTACCATTCCGCTTCTAATGAAAAACTGTTTTTT
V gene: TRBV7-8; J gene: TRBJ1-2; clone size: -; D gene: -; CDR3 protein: CASSLVVQSGSGYTF; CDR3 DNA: TGTGCCAGCAGCTTAGTGGTTCAGTCAGGTTCTGGCTACACCTTC
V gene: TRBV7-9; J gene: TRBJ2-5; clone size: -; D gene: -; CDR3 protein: CASSLERDYRFRETQYF; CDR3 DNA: TGTGCCAGCAGCTTAGAGCGCGACTACCGTTTTCGAGAGACCCAGTACTTC
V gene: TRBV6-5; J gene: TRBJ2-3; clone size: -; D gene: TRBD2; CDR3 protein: CASRDRGRGDTQYF; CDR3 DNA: TGTGCCAGCAGAGACCGCGGGAGGGGAGATACGCAGTATTTT
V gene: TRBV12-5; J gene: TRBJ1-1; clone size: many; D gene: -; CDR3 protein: CAALGEAFF; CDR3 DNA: TGTGCTGCTCTCGGTGAAGCTTTCTTT
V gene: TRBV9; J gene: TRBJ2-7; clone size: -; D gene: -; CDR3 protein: CASSVGGNVYEQYF; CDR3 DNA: TGTGCCAGCAGCGTAGGAGGGAACGTCTACGAGCAGTACTTC
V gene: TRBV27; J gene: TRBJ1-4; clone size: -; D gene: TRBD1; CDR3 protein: CASSIGDRVRGKTVF; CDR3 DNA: TGTGCCAGCAGCATAGGGGACAGGGTGAGAGGAAAAACTGTTTTT
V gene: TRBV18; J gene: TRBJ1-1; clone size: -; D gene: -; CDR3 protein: CASSPGSGRTEAFF; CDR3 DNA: TGTGCCAGCTCACCAGGCAGCGGAAGGACTGAAGCTTTCTTT
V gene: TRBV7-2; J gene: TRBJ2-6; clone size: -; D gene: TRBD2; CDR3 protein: CASSRRLAGGGSGANVLTF; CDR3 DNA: TGTGCCAGCAGCCGGAGGCTAGCGGGGGGGGGCTCTGGGGCCAACGTCCTGACTTTC
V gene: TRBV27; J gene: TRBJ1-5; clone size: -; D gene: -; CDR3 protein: CASSQGLRQPQHF; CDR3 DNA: TGTGCCAGCAGTCAGGGTCTCCGTCAGCCCCAGCATTTT
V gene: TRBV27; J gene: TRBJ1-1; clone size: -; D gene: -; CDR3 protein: CASSWRPGTEAFF; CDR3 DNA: TGTGCCAGCAGCTGGCGACCAGGGACGGAAGCTTTCTTT